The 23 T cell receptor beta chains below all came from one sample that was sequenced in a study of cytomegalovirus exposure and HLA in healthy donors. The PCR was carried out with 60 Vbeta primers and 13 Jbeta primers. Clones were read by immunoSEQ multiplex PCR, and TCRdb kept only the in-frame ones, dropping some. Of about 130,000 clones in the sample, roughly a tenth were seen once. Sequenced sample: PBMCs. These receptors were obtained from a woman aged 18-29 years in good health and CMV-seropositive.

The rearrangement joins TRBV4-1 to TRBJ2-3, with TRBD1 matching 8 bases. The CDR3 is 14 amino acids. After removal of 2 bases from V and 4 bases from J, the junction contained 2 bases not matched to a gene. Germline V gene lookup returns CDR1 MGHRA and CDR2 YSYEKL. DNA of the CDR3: TGCGCCAGCAGCCAAACAGGGGGAGCAGATACGCAGTATTTT. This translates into CASSQTGGADTQYF.

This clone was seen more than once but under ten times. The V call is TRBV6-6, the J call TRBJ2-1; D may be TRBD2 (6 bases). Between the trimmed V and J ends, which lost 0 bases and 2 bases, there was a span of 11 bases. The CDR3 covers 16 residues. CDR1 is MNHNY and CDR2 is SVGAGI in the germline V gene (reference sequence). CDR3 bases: TGTGCCAGCAGTTACTCGGTGCCTAGCGCCTACAATGAGCAGTTCTTC. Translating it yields CASSYSVPSAYNEQFF.

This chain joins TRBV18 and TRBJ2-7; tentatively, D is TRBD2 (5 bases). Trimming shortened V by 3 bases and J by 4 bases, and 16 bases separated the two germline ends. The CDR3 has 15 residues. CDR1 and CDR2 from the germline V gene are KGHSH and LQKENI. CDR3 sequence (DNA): TGTGCCAGCTCACCCGAGGGCCTAAAGGGATACGAGCAGTACTTC. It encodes CASSPEGLKGYEQYF.

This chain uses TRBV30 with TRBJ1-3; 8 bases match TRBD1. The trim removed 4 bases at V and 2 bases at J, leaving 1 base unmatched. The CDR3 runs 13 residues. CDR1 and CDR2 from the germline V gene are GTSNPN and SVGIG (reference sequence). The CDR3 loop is CAWNRGTGNTIYF. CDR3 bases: TGTGCCTGGAACAGGGGGACTGGAAACACCATATATTTT.

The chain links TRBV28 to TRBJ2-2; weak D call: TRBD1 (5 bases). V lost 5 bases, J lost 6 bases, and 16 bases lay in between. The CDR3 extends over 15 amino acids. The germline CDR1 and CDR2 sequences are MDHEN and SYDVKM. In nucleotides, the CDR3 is TGTGCCAGCAGTCCCCCCAATCTACAGGCCGGGGAGCTGTTTTTT. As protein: CASSPPNLQAGELFF.

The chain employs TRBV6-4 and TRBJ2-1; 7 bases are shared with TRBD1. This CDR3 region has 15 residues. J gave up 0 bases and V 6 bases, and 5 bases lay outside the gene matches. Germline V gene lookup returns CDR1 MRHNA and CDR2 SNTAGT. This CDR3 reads CASSVRDSSYNEQFF. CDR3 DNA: TGTGCCAGCAGCGTACGGGACAGCTCCTACAATGAGCAGTTCTTC.

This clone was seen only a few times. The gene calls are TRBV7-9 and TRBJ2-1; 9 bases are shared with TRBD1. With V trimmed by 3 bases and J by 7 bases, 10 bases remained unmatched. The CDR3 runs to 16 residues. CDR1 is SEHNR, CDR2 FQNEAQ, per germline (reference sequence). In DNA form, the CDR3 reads TGTGCCAGCAGCTTCCTCGGGACAGGGATCGGAAATGAGCAGTTCTTC. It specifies CASSFLGTGIGNEQFF.

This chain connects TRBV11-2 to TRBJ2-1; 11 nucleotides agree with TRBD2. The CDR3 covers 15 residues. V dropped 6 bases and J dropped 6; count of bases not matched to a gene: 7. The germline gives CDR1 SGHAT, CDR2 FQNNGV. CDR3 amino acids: CASRPLAGDLNEQFF. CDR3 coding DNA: TGTGCCAGCAGACCACTAGCGGGAGATCTCAATGAGCAGTTCTTC. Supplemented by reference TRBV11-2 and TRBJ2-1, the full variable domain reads EAGVAQSPRYKIIEKRQSVAFWCNPISGHATLYWYQQILGQGPKLLIQFQNNGVVDDSQLPKDRFSAERLKGVDSTLKIQPAKLEDSAVYLCASRPLAGDLNEQFFGPGTRLTVL.

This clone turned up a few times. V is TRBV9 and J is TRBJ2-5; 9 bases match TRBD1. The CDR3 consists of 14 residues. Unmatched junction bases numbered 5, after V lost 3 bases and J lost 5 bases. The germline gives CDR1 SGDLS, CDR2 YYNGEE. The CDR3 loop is CASSAGQGYETQYF. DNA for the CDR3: TGTGCCAGCAGCGCGGGACAGGGATACGAGACCCAGTACTTC.

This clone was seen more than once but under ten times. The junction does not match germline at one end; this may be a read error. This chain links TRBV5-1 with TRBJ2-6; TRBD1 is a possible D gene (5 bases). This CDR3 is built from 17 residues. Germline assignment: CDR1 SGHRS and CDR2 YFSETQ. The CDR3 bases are TGCGCCAGCAGCTTGGAAGGACATCTCTCTGGGGCCAACGTCCTGCCTTTC. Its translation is CASSLEGHLSGANVLPF. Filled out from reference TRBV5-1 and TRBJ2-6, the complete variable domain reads KAGVTQTPRYLIKTRGQQVTLSCSPISGHRSVSWYQQTPGQGLQFLFEYFSETQRNKGNFPGRFSGRQFSNSRSEMNVSTLELGDSALYLCASSLEGHLSGANVLPFGAGSRLTVL.

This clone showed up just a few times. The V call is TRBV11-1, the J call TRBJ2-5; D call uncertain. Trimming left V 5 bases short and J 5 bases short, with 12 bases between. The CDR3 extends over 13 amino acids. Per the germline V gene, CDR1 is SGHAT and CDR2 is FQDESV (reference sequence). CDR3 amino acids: CASSAPRMETQYF. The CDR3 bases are TGTGCCAGCAGCGCCCCTAGGATGGAGACCCAGTACTTC. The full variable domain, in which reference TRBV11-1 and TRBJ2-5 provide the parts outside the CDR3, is EAEVAQSPRYKITEKSQAVAFWCDPISGHATLYWYRQILGQGPELLVQFQDESVVDDSQLPKDRFSAERLKGVDSTLKIQPAELGDSAMYLCASSAPRMETQYFGPGTRLLVL.

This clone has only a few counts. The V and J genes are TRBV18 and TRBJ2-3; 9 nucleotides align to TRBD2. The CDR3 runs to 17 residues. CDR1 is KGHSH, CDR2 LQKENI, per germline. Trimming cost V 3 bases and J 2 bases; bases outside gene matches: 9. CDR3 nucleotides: TGTGCCAGCTCACCCCCTGGTAGCGGGGGATCCACAGATACGCAGTATTTT. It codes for CASSPPGSGGSTDTQYF.

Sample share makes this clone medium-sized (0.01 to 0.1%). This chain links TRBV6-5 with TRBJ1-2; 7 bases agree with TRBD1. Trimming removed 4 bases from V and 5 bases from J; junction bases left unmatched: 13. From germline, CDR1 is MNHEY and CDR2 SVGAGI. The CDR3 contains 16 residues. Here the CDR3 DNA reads TGTGCCAGCAGTTTTACGGCAGGGGGGAGTCTATATGGCTACACCTTC. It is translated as CASSFTAGGSLYGYTF.

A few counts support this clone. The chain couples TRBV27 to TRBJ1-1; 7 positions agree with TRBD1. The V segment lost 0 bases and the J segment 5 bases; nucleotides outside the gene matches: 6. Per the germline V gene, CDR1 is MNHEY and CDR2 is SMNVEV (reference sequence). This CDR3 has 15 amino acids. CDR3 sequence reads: CASSLSQGGATEAFF. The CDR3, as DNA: TGTGCCAGCAGTTTATCGCAAGGGGGCGCAACTGAAGCTTTCTTT.

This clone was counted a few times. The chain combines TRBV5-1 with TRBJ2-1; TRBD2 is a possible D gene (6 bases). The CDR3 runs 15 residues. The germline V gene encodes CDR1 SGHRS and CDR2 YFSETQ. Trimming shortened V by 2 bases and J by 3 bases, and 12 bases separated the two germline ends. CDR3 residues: CASSFSGLDYNEQFF. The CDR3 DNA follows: TGCGCCAGCAGCTTCTCGGGACTGGACTACAATGAGCAGTTCTTC. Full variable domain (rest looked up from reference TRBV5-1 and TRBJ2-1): KAGVTQTPRYLIKTRGQQVTLSCSPISGHRSVSWYQQTPGQGLQFLFEYFSETQRNKGNFPGRFSGRQFSNSRSEMNVSTLELGDSALYLCASSFSGLDYNEQFFGPGTRLTVL.

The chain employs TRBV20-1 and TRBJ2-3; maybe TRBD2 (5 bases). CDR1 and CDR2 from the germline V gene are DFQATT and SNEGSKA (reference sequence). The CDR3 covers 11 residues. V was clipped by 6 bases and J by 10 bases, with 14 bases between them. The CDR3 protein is CSAGYGGSQYF. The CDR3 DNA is TGCAGTGCCGGGTACGGCGGGTCGCAGTATTTT.

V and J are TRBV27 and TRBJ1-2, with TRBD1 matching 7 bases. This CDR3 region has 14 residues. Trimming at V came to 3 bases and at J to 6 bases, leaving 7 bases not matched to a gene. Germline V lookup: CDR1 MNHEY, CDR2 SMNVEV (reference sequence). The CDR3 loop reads CASSFANQGDGYTF. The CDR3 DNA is TGTGCCAGCAGTTTTGCGAATCAGGGGGATGGCTACACCTTC.

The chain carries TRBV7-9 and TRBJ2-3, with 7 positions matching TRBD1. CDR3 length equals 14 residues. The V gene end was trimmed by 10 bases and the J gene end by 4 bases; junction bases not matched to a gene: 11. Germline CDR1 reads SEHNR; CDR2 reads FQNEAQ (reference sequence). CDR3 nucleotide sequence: TGTGCCATCCACAGGGGCCCCAACTCAGATACGCAGTATTTT. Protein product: CAIHRGPNSDTQYF.

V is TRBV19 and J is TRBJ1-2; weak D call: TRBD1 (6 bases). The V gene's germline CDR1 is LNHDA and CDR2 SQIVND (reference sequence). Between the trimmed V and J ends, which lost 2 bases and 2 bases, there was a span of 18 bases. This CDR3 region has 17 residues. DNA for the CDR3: TGTGCCAGTAGTATAAGTCTTGTGGGGGCAGACAACTATGGCTACACCTTC. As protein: CASSISLVGADNYGYTF.

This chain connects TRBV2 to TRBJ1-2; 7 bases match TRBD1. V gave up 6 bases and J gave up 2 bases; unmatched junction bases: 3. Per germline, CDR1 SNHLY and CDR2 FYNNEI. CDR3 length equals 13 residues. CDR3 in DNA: TGTGCCAGCAGCGCGACAGGGAACTATGGCTACACCTTC. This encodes CASSATGNYGYTF.

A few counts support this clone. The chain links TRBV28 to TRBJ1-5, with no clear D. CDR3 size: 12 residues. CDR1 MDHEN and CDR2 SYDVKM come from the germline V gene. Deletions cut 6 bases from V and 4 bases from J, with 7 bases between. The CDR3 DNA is TGTGCCAGCAGCTCGGAGAATCAGCCCCAGCATTTT. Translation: CASSSENQPQHF.

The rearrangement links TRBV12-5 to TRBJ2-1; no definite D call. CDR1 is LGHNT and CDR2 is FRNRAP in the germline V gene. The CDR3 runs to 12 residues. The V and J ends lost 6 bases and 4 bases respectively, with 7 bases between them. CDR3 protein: CASGNTYNEQFF. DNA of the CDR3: TGTGCTAGTGGGAATACTTACAATGAGCAGTTCTTC.

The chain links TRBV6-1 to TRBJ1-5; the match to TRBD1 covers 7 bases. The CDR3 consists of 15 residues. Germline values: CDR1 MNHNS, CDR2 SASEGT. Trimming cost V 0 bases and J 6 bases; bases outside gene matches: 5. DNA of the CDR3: TGTGCCAGCAGTGAAGCGACAGGGAGAAGTCAGCCCCAGCATTTT. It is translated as CASSEATGRSQPQHF.